This T cell receptor beta chain came from a study of cytomegalovirus exposure and HLA in healthy donors. Study observations and caveats: HLA-A and HLA-B allele assignments for most subjects were reportedly predicted accurately using TCR beta sequences. Being productive about 87% or about 30% of the time was typical of most TCR beta V segments in an earlier analysis.

Researchers ran the PCR with 60 Vbeta and 13 Jbeta primers. Sequenced by immunoSEQ multiplex PCR; TCRdb stores in-frame clones only, minus some. The sample carries fewer than 250,000 clones, 70% to 75% recorded once. A single count supports this clone. The antigen is undetermined. V was trimmed by 6 bases and J by 6 bases, leaving 18 bases between them. The CDR3 sequence is 14 residues long. CDR1 and CDR2 from the germline V gene are MDHEN and SYDVKM. This chain links TRBV28 with TRBJ2-7, with D tentatively TRBD1 (5 bases). This receptor was obtained from a woman aged 25-40 years in good health and CMV-seropositive. What was sequenced was PBMCs. CDR3 amino acids: CASSPSAGLAEQYF. The CDR3 bases are TGTGCCAGCAGCCCCTCCGCAGGGTTGGCCGAGCAGTACTTC.